This TCR beta chain was identified in a study of regulatory T cells in long-lasting Graves disease. Study-wide results and caveats: Accuracy may have been reduced by the small sample size.

To make TCR beta libraries, researchers used iRepertoire HTBI primers and Arm-PCR of CDR3 regions. TCRdb analysed the multiplex PCR reads with MiXCR anew, one entry per CDR3 protein. The profile shows around 420,000 distinct CDR3 sequences, about a sixth of them singletons. Time point in this sample: newly diagnosed GD, antithyroid drugs for less than 3 months. Scientists built the TCR library using RNA that was extracted from PBMCs. It was American Thyroid Association guidelines that determined Graves' disease diagnosis. Turning to this clonotype: Its target is not known.

The TCR was taken from a female donor with Graves disease. Sequencing was performed on peripheral blood mononuclear cells (PBMCs), taken at new diagnosis, from a patient treated with antithyroid drugs.

This CDR3 reads CASSRDRGYSNQPQHF. CDR3 bases: TGTGCCAGTAGTAGGGACAGGGGATATAGCAATCAGCCCCAGCATTTT. This chain connects TRBV19 to TRBJ1-5, with 10 bases identical to TRBD1. V was clipped by 4 bases and J by 0 bases; unmatched bases: 3. The CDR3 sequence is 16 residues long. The germline gives CDR1 LNHDA, CDR2 SQIVND (reference sequence). Looking up the rest from reference TRBV19 and TRBJ1-5 gives the full variable domain: DGGITQSPKYLFRKEGQNVTLSCEQNLNHDAMYWYRQDPGQGLRLIYYSQIVNDFQKGDIAEGYSVSREKKESFPLTVTSAQKNPTAFYLCASSRDRGYSNQPQHFGDGTRLSIL.